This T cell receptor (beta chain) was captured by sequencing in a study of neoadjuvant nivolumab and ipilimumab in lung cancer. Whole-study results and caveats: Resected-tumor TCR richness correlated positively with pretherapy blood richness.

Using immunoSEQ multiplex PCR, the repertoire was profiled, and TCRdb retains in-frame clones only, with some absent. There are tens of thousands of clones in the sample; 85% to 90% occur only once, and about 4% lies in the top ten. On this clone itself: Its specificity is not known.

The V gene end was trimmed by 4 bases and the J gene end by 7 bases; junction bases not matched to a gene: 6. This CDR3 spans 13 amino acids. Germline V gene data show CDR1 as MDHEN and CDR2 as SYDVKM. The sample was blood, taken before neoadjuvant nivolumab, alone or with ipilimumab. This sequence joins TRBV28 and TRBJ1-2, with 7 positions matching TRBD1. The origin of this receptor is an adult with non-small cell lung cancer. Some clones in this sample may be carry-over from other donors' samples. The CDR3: CASSWEGAGGYTF. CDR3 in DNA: TGTGCCAGCAGTTGGGAGGGGGCGGGTGGCTACACCTTC.